Listed below are T cell receptor beta chains from one sample, sequenced in a study of shared clonotypes between healthy human individuals. Assay used: immunoSEQ multiplex PCR; TCRdb lists only in-frame clones, some missing. The data contain approximately 2.3 million clones, approximately 93% of them singletons. The sample consisted of naive CD4+ T cells from PBMCs. The origin of the receptors is a man in his late teens or twenties in good health. Some clones in this sample may be carry-over from other donors' samples. CDR3s include the opening cysteine and the closing phenylalanine or tryptophan. The D gene is left open where the match is weak. Some rows have no size entry. The others give once, few or many, or a class for an expanded clone.

NA	TRBJ1-2	TRBV15	NA	CATSRDRPDYGYTF	TGTGCCACCAGCAGAGATAGGCCAGATTATGGCTACACCTTC
NA	TRBJ2-1	TRBV2	NA	CASSEALRGGGPINEQFF	TGTGCCAGCAGTGAAGCGCTTCGAGGAGGGGGCCCCATCAATGAGCAGTTCTTC
NA	TRBJ2-2	TRBV29-1	NA	CSVRSVALSAGELFF	TGCAGCGTGCGTTCGGTGGCTTTAAGCGCCGGGGAGCTGTTTTTT
NA	TRBJ2-1	TRBV5-1	NA	CASNKAEQFF	TGCGCCAGCAACAAAGCGGAGCAGTTCTTC
TRBD2	TRBJ2-1	TRBV7-3	NA	CASSGGSYNEQFF	TGTGCCAGCTCGGGAGGGAGCTACAATGAGCAGTTCTTC
NA	TRBJ2-7	TRBV4-1	NA	CASSQRDNENSEQYF	TGCGCCAGCAGCCAGCGGGACAATGAGAACTCGGAGCAGTACTTC
TRBD1	TRBJ2-1	TRBV27	NA	CASSLYRDRGIQEQFF	TGTGCCAGCAGTTTATATAGGGACAGGGGTATTCAGGAGCAGTTCTTC
NA	TRBJ2-2	TRBV5-4	NA	CASSLDPTGELFF	TGTGCCAGCAGCTTGGACCCTACCGGGGAGCTGTTTTTT
NA	TRBJ2-6	TRBV2	NA	CASRTATGANVLTF	TGTGCCAGCAGGACTGCAACTGGGGCCAACGTCCTGACTTTC
NA	TRBJ2-1	TRBV19	NA	CASSIDPMAADSYNEQFF	TGTGCCAGTAGTATCGACCCCATGGCGGCAGACTCCTACAATGAGCAGTTCTTC
NA	TRBJ1-1	TRBV20-1	few	CSPAENTEAFF	TGCAGTCCTGCTGAGAACACTGAAGCTTTCTTT
NA	TRBJ2-2	TRBV7-9	once	CASSPERQTNTGELFF	TGTGCCAGCAGCCCCGAAAGACAGACAAACACCGGGGAGCTGTTTTTT
NA	TRBJ1-5	TRBV10-3	NA	CAISGSGGDQPQHF	TGTGCCATCAGTGGGTCTGGTGGGGATCAGCCCCAGCATTTT
NA	TRBJ1-3	TRBV5-1	NA	CASSTAGASGSGNTIYF	TGCGCCAGCAGCACCGCAGGAGCCTCGGGCTCTGGAAACACCATATATTTT
NA	TRBJ2-7	TRBV28	NA	CASSLTGQSSYEQYF	TGTGCCAGCAGTTTAACAGGACAAAGCTCCTACGAGCAGTACTTC
TRBD1	TRBJ1-4	TRBV28	NA	CASSWTGGREKLFF	TGTGCCAGCAGTTGGACAGGGGGTCGGGAAAAACTGTTTTTT
NA	TRBJ2-7	TRBV5-4	NA	CASSAPRGLASYEQYF	TGTGCCAGCAGCGCGCCGCGAGGGCTAGCGAGCTACGAGCAGTACTTC
NA	TRBJ2-2	TRBV7-3	NA	CASSPRVPGELFF	TGTGCCAGCAGCCCAAGGGTCCCCGGGGAGCTGTTTTTT
NA	TRBJ1-1	TRBV7-9	NA	CASSLGLEAFF	TGTGCCAGCAGCCTTGGTCTAGAAGCTTTCTTT
TRBD1	TRBJ2-1	TRBV28	NA	CASSPLGQGKYNEQFF	TGTGCCAGCAGTCCGCTCGGACAGGGAAAGTACAATGAGCAGTTCTTC
NA	TRBJ1-2	TRBV11-2	NA	CASSFSGGGYTF	TGTGCCAGCAGCTTTTCTGGGGGTGGCTACACCTTC
NA	TRBJ1-1	TRBV28	NA	CASSWEGLRAFF	TGTGCCAGCAGTTGGGAAGGTCTGAGGGCTTTCTTT
TRBD2	TRBJ2-1	TRBV5-1	NA	CASSAPGGSYNEQFF	TGCGCCAGCAGCGCTCCGGGGGGCTCCTACAATGAGCAGTTCTTC
NA	TRBJ1-1	TRBV19	NA	CASSGAVRGTEAFF	TGTGCCAGTAGTGGTGCGGTTCGAGGGACTGAAGCTTTCTTT
NA	TRBJ2-7	TRBV7-9	NA	CASSPQGLEQYF	TGTGCCAGCAGCCCGCAGGGCCTCGAGCAGTACTTC
NA	TRBJ1-1	TRBV28	few	CASRAVGTEAFF	TGTGCCAGCAGGGCCGTAGGTACTGAAGCTTTCTTT
NA	TRBJ1-2	TRBV11-2	NA	CASSSGTLGGYTF	TGTGCCAGCAGCTCCGGGACCCTAGGTGGCTACACCTTC
NA	TRBJ1-5	TRBV28	NA	CATDRTPQHF	TGTGCCACCGACAGGACACCCCAGCATTTT
TRBD1	TRBJ2-7	TRBV30	NA	CAWSRQGALNEQYF	TGTGCCTGGAGTCGACAGGGGGCTTTAAACGAGCAGTACTTC
TRBD1	TRBJ1-1	TRBV9	NA	CASSAGAGQGITHTEAFF	TGTGCCAGCAGCGCAGGGGCGGGACAGGGAATAACTCACACTGAAGCTTTCTTT
NA	TRBJ2-5	TRBV9	NA	CASSLRGVPSQETQYF	TGTGCCAGCAGCCTCCGAGGGGTCCCTTCACAAGAGACCCAGTACTTC
NA	TRBJ2-2	TRBV28	NA	CASSSQGTYTGMFF	TGTGCCAGCAGCTCACAGGGGACTTATACGGGAATGTTTTTT
TRBD2	TRBJ2-2	TRBV7-2	once	CASSLPLSTSGSGELFF	TGTGCCAGCAGCTTACCCCTTTCCACTAGCGGGAGCGGGGAGCTGTTTTTT
NA	TRBJ2-7	TRBV7-2	NA	CASSETGVVSYEQYF	TGTGCCAGCAGCGAGACCGGGGTGGTCTCCTACGAGCAGTACTTC
NA	TRBJ2-7	TRBV4-1	NA	CASSQDILREQYF	TGCGCCAGCAGCCAGGACATACTACGGGAGCAGTACTTC
NA	TRBJ2-1	TRBV14	NA	CASSQEYRANEQFF	TGTGCCAGCAGCCAAGAGTACAGGGCCAATGAGCAGTTCTTC
NA	TRBJ2-2	TRBV9	few	CASSVEMSDGELFF	TGTGCCAGCAGCGTAGAAATGTCAGACGGGGAGCTGTTTTTT
NA	TRBJ1-2	TRBV9	NA	CASSVDGALNYGYTF	TGTGCCAGCAGCGTAGACGGGGCCCTAAACTATGGCTACACCTTC
NA	TRBJ2-5	TRBV7-2	few	CASSLVRETQYF	TGTGCCAGCAGCTTAGTCCGGGAGACCCAGTACTTC
TRBD1	TRBJ2-2	TRBV7-3	NA	CASSLQTGGAGELFF	TGTGCCAGCAGCTTACAAACAGGGGGTGCCGGGGAGCTGTTTTTT
TRBD1	TRBJ2-3	TRBV28	once	CASNPSPGQGGTDTQYF	TGTGCCAGCAACCCTAGCCCCGGACAGGGGGGCACAGATACGCAGTATTTT
NA	TRBJ1-4	TRBV18	few	CASSGSTNEKLFF	TGTGCCAGCTCAGGGTCAACTAATGAAAAACTGTTTTTT
TRBD1	TRBJ1-1	TRBV18	NA	CATSQGREGTTEAFF	TGTGCCACCTCACAGGGGAGGGAGGGTACTACTGAAGCTTTCTTT
TRBD2	TRBJ2-1	TRBV5-1	NA	CASSLELAVNEQFF	TGCGCCAGCAGCTTGGAACTAGCGGTTAATGAGCAGTTCTTC
TRBD1	TRBJ1-1	TRBV5-8	NA	CASSLEGQRNTEAFF	TGTGCCAGCAGCTTGGAGGGACAGAGGAACACTGAAGCTTTCTTT
NA	TRBJ2-2	TRBV9	NA	CASSADTYTGELFF	TGTGCCAGCAGCGCGGACACTTACACCGGGGAGCTGTTTTTT
NA	TRBJ2-1	TRBV14	once	CASSQDPLLNEQFF	TGTGCCAGCAGCCAAGATCCCCTACTAAATGAGCAGTTCTTC
TRBD1	TRBJ2-3	TRBV9	once	CASSQGQGGETQYF	TGTGCCAGCAGCCAGGGACAGGGTGGTGAGACGCAGTATTTT
NA	TRBJ2-5	TRBV28	NA	CASRTQGGVETQYF	TGTGCCAGCAGGACACAGGGAGGTGTGGAGACCCAGTACTTC
NA	TRBJ2-1	TRBV30	NA	CAWAFGLGNEQFF	TGTGCCTGGGCTTTTGGGTTGGGGAATGAGCAGTTCTTC
NA	TRBJ2-2	TRBV30	NA	CAWSPETGELFF	TGTGCCTGGAGTCCAGAGACCGGGGAGCTGTTTTTT
NA	TRBJ1-2	TRBV10-1	NA	CASRADSKYNYGYTF	TGCGCCAGCAGGGCGGACAGCAAATATAACTATGGCTACACCTTC
TRBD1	TRBJ2-2	TRBV5-1	NA	CASSLAPGTGGTGELFF	TGCGCCAGCAGCTTGGCCCCCGGGACAGGCGGTACCGGGGAGCTGTTTTTT